Below, 9 T cell receptor beta chains from the same sample are listed, as sequenced in a study of molecular identifiers for immune sequencing clone quantification. In TCRdb, the PCR reads were re-called with MiXCR into one record per CDR3 protein. The data show about half a million distinct CDR3 sequences, with about a fifth seen just once and 0.7% to 1% held by the top ten. The specimen was naive CD8+ T cells from blood, with Jurkat cell RNA spiked in. Subset defined: FACS-sorted CD8+CD4-CCR7+CD45RA+ naive T cells. Source of these receptors: a human donor in good health. Some libraries in this study had Jurkat cell RNA spiked in.

This clonotype was observed a handful of times. The rearrangement joins TRBV19 to TRBJ2-7; 7 bases align to TRBD1. Germline V gene lookup returns CDR1 LNHDA and CDR2 SQIVND (reference sequence). The CDR3 extends over 13 amino acids. V was clipped by 9 bases and J by 3 bases; unmatched bases: 8. The CDR3 DNA reads TGTGCCAGCGCACCGGGACAGATCTACGAGCAGTACTTC. It codes for CASAPGQIYEQYF.

The genes are TRBV25-1 and TRBJ2-7; D is possibly TRBD2 (5 bases). This CDR3 has 12 amino acids. Deletions cut 9 bases from V and 5 bases from J, with 14 bases between. Germline CDR1 reads MGHDK; CDR2 reads SYGVNS. CDR3 loop: CASGYGIDEQYF. The CDR3 DNA sequence: TGTGCCAGTGGATACGGGATCGACGAGCAGTACTTC.

As for this clonotype: Sequence at one end of the junction differs from germline and may be a read error. The J gene is TRBJ1-1, the V gene TRBV4-1; perhaps TRBD1 as D (5 bases). CDR1 and CDR2 from the germline V gene are MGHRA and YSYEKL. The CDR3 has 13 amino acids. In nucleotides, the CDR3 is TGCGCCGGCAGCCGACAGAAGAACACTGAAGCTTTCTTT. It specifies CAGSRQKNTEAFF.

The chain couples TRBV27 to TRBJ1-5, with D tentatively TRBD1 (5 bases). The CDR3 spans 16 residues. Germline V gene data show CDR1 as MNHEY and CDR2 as SMNVEV (reference sequence). Trimming left V 0 bases short and J 11 bases short, with 20 bases between. The CDR3 DNA follows: TGTGCCAGCAGTTTATCGGGGACCGATACAAGCGAGGCCCAGCATTTT. Protein: CASSLSGTDTSEAQHF.

In this sample, this clonotype turned up many times. This rearrangement joins TRBV2 to TRBJ1-2; D is uncertain. Germline assignment: CDR1 SNHLY and CDR2 FYNNEI. The CDR3 covers 16 residues. V dropped 3 bases and J dropped 5 bases, with 19 bases sitting between them. The CDR3 here is CASSDSFSRRIYGYTF. The CDR3 DNA reads as TGTGCCAGCAGTGATTCGTTTTCTAGAAGGATTTATGGCTACACCTTC.

This clonotype was found many times. The chain carries TRBV7-9 and TRBJ1-6; D call uncertain. Trimming removed 5 bases at V and 6 bases at J, with 17 bases between. This CDR3 has 16 residues. CDR1 is SEHNR, CDR2 FQNEAQ, per germline (reference sequence). The CDR3 spells CASSPQPPRGNSPLHF. Written as DNA, the CDR3 is TGTGCCAGCAGCCCACAACCTCCTCGTGGTAATTCACCCCTCCACTTT.

This clonotype was seen at least ten times. The gene calls are TRBV7-9 and TRBJ2-7, with D possibly TRBD2 on 5 matching bases. Looked up from germline, CDR1 is SEHNR and CDR2 is FQNEAQ (reference sequence). The CDR3 runs to 15 residues. V was clipped by 6 bases and J by 2 bases, with 17 bases between them. CDR3 loop: CASSSLAREPYEQYF. The CDR3, as DNA: TGTGCCAGCAGTTCCCTCGCCCGGGAACCCTACGAGCAGTACTTC.

This clonotype was seen ten or more times. The chain links TRBV28 to TRBJ1-1, with 7 positions matching TRBD1. CDR3 length: 14 amino acids. With 1 base clipped from V and 4 bases from J, the junction kept 3 bases outside the gene matches. CDR1 MDHEN and CDR2 SYDVKM come from the germline V gene. For the CDR3, the DNA is TGTGCCAGCAGTTTATACGGGACAGTCACTGAAGCTTTCTTT. It specifies CASSLYGTVTEAFF.

The V gene is TRBV5-8, the J gene TRBJ2-7; 9 nucleotides line up with TRBD1. J lost 2 bases, V lost 6 bases, and 9 bases had no gene match. Germline lookup yields CDR1 SGHTS and CDR2 YDEGEE. The CDR3 is made up of 15 amino acids. The CDR3, as DNA: TGTGCCAGCATCCTCGGGACAGGGCCCACCTACGAGCAGTACTTC. This gives the protein CASILGTGPTYEQYF.